One TCR beta chain is described in this entry. This entry comes from a study of cytomegalovirus exposure and HLA in healthy donors. With 60 Vbeta and 13 Jbeta primers, the PCR was carried out. This table comes from immunoSEQ multiplex PCR, and its TCRdb copy is limited to in-frame clones, with some not included. The sample totals around 75,000 clones. The V end was cut by 4 bases, the J end by 8 bases, with 14 bases between. CDR3 length: 13 amino acids. The germline gives CDR1 GTSNPN, CDR2 SVGIG (reference sequence). The V and J genes are TRBV30 and TRBJ1-4, with D perhaps matching TRBD1 (5 bases). This sequence was found in a man aged 50 to 59 in good health and CMV-seropositive. The material sequenced was PBMCs. For the CDR3, the DNA is TGTGCCTGGAACTCGGGGGGAGAAGAAAAACTGTTTTTT. Translating gives CAWNSGGEEKLFF.